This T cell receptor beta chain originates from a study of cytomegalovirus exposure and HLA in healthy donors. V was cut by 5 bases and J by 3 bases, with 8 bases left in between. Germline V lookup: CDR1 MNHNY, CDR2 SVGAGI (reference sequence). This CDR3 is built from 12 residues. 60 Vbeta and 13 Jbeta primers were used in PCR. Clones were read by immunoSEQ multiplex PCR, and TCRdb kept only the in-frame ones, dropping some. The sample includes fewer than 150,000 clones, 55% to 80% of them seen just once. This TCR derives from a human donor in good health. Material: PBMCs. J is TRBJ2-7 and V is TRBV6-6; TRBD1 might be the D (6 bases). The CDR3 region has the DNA TGTGCCAGCAGTCGACAGGACTACGAGCAGTACTTC. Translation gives CASSRQDYEQYF.